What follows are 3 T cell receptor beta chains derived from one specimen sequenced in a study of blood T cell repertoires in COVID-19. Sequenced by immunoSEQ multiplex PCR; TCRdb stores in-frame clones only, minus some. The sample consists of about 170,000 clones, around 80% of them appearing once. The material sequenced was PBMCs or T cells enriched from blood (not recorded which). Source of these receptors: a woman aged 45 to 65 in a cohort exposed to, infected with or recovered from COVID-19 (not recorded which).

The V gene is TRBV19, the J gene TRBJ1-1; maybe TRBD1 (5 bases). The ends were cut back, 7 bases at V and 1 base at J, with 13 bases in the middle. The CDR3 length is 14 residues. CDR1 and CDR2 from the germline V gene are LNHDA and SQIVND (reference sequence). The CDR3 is CASTSLGGNTEAFF. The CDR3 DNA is TGTGCCAGTACCTCATTGGGGGGGAACACTGAAGCTTTCTTT.

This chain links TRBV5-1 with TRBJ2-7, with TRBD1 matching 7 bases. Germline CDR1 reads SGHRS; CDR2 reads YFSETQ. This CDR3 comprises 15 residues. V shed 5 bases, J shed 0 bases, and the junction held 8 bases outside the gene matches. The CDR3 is CASRPYGDSSYEQYF. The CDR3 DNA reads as TGCGCCAGCAGACCGTATGGGGACAGCTCCTACGAGCAGTACTTC. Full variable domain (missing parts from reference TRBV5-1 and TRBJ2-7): KAGVTQTPRYLIKTRGQQVTLSCSPISGHRSVSWYQQTPGQGLQFLFEYFSETQRNKGNFPGRFSGRQFSNSRSEMNVSTLELGDSALYLCASRPYGDSSYEQYFGPGTRLTVT.

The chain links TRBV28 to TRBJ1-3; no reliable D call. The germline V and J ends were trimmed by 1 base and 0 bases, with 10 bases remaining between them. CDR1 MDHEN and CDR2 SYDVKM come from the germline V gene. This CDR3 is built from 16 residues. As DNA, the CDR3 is TGTGCCAGCAGTTTATACCGGGTCCTCTCTGGAAACACCATATATTTT. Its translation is CASSLYRVLSGNTIYF.